This T cell receptor (beta chain) derives from a study of somatic mutations in cytotoxic T cells in rheumatoid arthritis. Study context: Flow-sorting brought some V beta antibody-stained T-cell populations to nearly 100% purity, V beta1+ cells sequenced for TCRB among them.

Researchers isolated CD4+ and CD8+ cells by positive magnetic bead selection and then checked their purity by flow cytometry. The ends were cut back, 4 bases at V and 4 bases at J, with 14 bases in the middle. The CDR3 extends over 14 amino acids. Germline V CDR1 and CDR2: SGHDT, YYEEEE. Study findings and constraints: Slight underrepresentation of TRBV07 in rheumatoid arthritis patients was not adjusted for multiple comparisons. Only rheumatoid arthritis patients, not healthy controls, showed CD8+ clonality increasing with age.

Assay used: immunoSEQ multiplex PCR; TCRdb lists only in-frame clones, some missing. The sample consists of about 7,000 clones, around 60% of them appearing once. On this clone: The antigen is undetermined.

The receptor comes from a woman in her thirties or forties in good health. This chain connects TRBV5-6 to TRBJ1-1; maybe TRBD1 (5 bases). The sequenced material came from CD8+ T cells sorted from blood. The CDR3 sequence: CASSDPRGGTEAFF. The CDR3 bases are TGTGCCAGCAGCGACCCGCGGGGGGGCACTGAAGCTTTCTTT.